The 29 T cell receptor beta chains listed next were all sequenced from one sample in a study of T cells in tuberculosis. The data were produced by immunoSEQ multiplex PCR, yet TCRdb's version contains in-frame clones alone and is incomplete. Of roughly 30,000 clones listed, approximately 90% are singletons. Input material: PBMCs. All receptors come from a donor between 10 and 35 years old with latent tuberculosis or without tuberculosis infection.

The CDR3 nucleotides read TGCGCCAGCAGCTGGGACAGGGCTAGTTCGGATACGCAGTATTTT. It encodes CASSWDRASSDTQYF. V and J are TRBV5-1 and TRBJ2-3; 9 nucleotides agree with TRBD1. There are 15 residues in the CDR3. CDR1 is SGHRS and CDR2 is YFSETQ in the germline V gene. J gave up 6 bases and V 3 bases, and 8 bases lay outside the gene matches. The variable domain in full, with the rest retrieved from reference TRBV5-1 and TRBJ2-3, is KAGVTQTPRYLIKTRGQQVTLSCSPISGHRSVSWYQQTPGQGLQFLFEYFSETQRNKGNFPGRFSGRQFSNSRSEMNVSTLELGDSALYLCASSWDRASSDTQYFGPGTRLTVL.

Here the CDR3 reads CASNPPPLAGTYEQYF. The CDR3 bases are TGCGCCAGCAACCCGCCCCCGCTAGCGGGGACCTACGAGCAGTACTTC. The genes are TRBV10-2 and TRBJ2-7; 9 bases fit TRBD2. The J segment lost 2 bases and the V segment lost 7 bases, leaving 12 bases of the junction unmatched. Germline values: CDR1 WSHSY, CDR2 SAAADI. CDR3 size: 16 residues.

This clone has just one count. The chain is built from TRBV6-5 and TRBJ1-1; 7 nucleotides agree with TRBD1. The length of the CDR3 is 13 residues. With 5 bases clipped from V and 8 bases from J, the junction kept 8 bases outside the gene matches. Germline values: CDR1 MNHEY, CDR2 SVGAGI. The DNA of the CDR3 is TGTGCCAGCAGTCCTGGGGACAGCTTAGAAGCTTTCTTT. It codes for CASSPGDSLEAFF.

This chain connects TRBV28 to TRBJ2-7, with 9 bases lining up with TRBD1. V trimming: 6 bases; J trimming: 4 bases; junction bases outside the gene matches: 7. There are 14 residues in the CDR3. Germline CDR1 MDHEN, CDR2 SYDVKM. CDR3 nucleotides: TGTGCCAGCAGCTCCCGGGACAGGGATTACGAGCAGTACTTC. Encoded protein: CASSSRDRDYEQYF.

The CDR3 DNA reads TGTGCCAGCAGCTTTGATGCCAGAAACACCGGGGAGCTGTTTTTT. Its protein is CASSFDARNTGELFF. The chain employs TRBV11-2 and TRBJ2-2; D remains unclear. The CDR3 extends over 15 amino acids. Looked up from germline, CDR1 is SGHAT and CDR2 is FQNNGV. V lost 3 bases, J lost 2 bases, and 10 bases lay in between. Full variable domain (rest looked up from reference TRBV11-2 and TRBJ2-2): EAGVAQSPRYKIIEKRQSVAFWCNPISGHATLYWYQQILGQGPKLLIQFQNNGVVDDSQLPKDRFSAERLKGVDSTLKIQPAKLEDSAVYLCASSFDARNTGELFFGEGSRLTVL.

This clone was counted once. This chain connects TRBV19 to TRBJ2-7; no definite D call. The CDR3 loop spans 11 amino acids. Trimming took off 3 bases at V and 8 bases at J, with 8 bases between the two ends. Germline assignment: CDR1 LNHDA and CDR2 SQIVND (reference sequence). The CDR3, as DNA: TGTGCCAGTAGTATCCAAAACAAGCAGTACTTC. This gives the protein CASSIQNKQYF.

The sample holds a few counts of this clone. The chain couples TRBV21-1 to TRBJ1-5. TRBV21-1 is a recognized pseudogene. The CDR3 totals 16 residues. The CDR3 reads CASSSHGGEGNQPQHF. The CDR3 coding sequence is TGTGCCAGCAGCTCCCATGGGGGGGAAGGCAATCAGCCCCAGCATTTT.

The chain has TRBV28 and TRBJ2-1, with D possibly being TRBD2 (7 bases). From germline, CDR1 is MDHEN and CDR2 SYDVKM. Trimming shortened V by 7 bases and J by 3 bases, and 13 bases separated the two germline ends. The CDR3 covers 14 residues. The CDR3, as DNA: TGTGCCAGCATCCCGCGGGGGCTCTACAATGAGCAGTTCTTC. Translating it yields CASIPRGLYNEQFF. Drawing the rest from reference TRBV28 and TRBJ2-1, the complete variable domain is DVKVTQSSRYLVKRTGEKVFLECVQDMDHENMFWYRQDPGLGLRLIYFSYDVKMKEKGDIPEGYSVSREKKERFSLILESASTNQTSMYLCASIPRGLYNEQFFGPGTRLTVL.

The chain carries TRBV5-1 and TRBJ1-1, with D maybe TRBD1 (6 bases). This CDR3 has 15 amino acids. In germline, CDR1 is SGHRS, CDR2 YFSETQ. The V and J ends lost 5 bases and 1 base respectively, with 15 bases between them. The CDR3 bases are TGCGCCAGCAGTTCGGACAGTCCAACGAACACTGAAGCTTTCTTT. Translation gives CASSSDSPTNTEAFF.

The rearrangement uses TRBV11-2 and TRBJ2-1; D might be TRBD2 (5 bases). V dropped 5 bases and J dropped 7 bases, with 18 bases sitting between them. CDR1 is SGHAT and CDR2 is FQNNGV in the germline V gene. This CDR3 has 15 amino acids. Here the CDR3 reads CASSPVRLGVNEQFF. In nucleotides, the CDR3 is TGTGCCAGCAGCCCCGTAAGACTGGGAGTAAATGAGCAGTTCTTC. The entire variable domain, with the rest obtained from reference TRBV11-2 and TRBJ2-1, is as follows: EAGVAQSPRYKIIEKRQSVAFWCNPISGHATLYWYQQILGQGPKLLIQFQNNGVVDDSQLPKDRFSAERLKGVDSTLKIQPAKLEDSAVYLCASSPVRLGVNEQFFGPGTRLTVL.

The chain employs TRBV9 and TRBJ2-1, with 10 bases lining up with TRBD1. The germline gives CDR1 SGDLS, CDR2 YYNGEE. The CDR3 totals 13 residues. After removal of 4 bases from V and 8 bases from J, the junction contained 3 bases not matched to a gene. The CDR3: CASSPGTGDEQFF. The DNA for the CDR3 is TGTGCCAGCAGCCCAGGGACAGGGGATGAGCAGTTCTTC.

The DNA for the CDR3 is TGCGCCAGCAGCTTCGTCACTTACTCCTACGAGCAGTACTTC. Its translation: CASSFVTYSYEQYF. The V gene is TRBV5-1, the J gene TRBJ2-7; no reliable D call. V was cut by 2 bases and J by 0 bases, with 9 bases left in between. CDR1 and CDR2 from the germline V gene are SGHRS and YFSETQ. The CDR3 consists of 14 residues.

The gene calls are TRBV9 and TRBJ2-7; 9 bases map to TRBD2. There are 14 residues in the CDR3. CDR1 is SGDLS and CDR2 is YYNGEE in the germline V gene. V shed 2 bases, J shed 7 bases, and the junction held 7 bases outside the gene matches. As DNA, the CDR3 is TGTGCCAGCAGCGTCTATGGGACTAGCAAGGAGCAGTACTTC. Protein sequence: CASSVYGTSKEQYF.

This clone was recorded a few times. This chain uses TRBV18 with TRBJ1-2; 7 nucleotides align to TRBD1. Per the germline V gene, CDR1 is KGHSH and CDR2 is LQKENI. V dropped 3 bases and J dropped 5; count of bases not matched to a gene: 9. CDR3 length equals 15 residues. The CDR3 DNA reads TGTGCCAGCTCACCTAGCGAGACAGGGACATATGGCTACACCTTC. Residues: CASSPSETGTYGYTF.

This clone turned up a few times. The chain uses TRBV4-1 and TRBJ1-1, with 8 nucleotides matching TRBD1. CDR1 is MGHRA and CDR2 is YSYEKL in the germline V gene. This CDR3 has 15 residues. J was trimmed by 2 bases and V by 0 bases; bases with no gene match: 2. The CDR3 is CASSQDRGLNTEAFF. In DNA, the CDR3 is TGCGCCAGCAGCCAAGACAGGGGGCTCAACACTGAAGCTTTCTTT.

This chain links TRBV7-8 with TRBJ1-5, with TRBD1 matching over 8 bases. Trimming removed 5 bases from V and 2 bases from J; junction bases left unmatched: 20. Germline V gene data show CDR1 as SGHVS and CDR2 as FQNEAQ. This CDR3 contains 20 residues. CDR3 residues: CASSQSKTGDVIGGNQPQHF. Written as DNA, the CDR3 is TGTGCCAGCAGCCAGTCAAAGACAGGGGATGTTATTGGTGGCAATCAGCCCCAGCATTTT.

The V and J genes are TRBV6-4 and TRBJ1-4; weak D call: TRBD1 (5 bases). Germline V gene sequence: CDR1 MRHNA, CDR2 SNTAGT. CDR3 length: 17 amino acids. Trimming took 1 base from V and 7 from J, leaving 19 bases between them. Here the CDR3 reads CASSDLKPQGGGEKLFF. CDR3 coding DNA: TGTGCCAGCAGTGACTTAAAACCCCAGGGAGGTGGTGAAAAACTGTTTTTT.

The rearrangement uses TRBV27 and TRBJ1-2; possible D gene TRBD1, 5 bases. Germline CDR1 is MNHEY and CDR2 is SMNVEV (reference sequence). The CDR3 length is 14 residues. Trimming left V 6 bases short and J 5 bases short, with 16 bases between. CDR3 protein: CASSFTGLGYGYTF. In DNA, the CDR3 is TGTGCCAGCAGCTTTACAGGTCTTGGGTATGGCTACACCTTC.

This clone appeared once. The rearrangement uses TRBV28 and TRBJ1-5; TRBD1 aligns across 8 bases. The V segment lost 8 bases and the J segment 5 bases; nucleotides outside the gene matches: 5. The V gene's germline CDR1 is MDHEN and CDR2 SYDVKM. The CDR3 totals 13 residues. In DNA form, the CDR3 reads TGTGCCAGCGGGCAGGGGGCTTATCAGCCCCAGCATTTT. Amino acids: CASGQGAYQPQHF.

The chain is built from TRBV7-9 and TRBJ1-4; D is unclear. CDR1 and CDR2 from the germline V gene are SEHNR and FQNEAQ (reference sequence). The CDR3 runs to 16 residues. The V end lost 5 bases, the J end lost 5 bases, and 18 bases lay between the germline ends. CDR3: CASSPKSAVLNEKLFF. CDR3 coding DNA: TGTGCCAGCAGCCCCAAATCAGCGGTTCTCAATGAAAAACTGTTTTTT.

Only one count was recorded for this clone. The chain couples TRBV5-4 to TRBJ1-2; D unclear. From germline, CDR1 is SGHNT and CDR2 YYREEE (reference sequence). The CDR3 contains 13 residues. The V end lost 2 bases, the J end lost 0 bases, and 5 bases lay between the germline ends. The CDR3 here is CASSLVANYGYTF. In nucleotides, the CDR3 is TGTGCCAGCAGCTTAGTAGCTAACTATGGCTACACCTTC.

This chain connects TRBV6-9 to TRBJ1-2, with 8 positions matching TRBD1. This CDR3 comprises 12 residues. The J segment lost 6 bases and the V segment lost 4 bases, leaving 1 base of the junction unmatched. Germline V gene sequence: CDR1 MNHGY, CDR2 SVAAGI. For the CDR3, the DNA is TGTGCCAGCAGTTCAGGGGGCAATGGCTACACCTTC. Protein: CASSSGGNGYTF.

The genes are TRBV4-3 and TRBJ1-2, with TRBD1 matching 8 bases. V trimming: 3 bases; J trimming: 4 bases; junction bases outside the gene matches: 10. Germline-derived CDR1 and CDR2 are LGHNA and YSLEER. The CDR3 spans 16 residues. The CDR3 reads CASSQRATTGGYGYTF. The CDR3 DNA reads TGCGCCAGCAGCCAGCGAGCCACTACAGGGGGCTATGGCTACACCTTC.

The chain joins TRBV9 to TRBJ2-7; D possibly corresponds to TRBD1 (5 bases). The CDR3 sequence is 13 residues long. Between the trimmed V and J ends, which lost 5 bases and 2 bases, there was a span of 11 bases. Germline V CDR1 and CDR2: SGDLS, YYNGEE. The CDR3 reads CASSMGPTYEQYF. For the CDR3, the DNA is TGTGCCAGCAGTATGGGGCCGACCTACGAGCAGTACTTC.

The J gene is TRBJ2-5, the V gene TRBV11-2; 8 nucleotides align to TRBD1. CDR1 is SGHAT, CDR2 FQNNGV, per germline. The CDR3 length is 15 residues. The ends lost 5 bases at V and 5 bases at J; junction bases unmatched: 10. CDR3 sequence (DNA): TGTGCCAGCAGCCCCCGGACAGGGCTCGGGGAGACCCAGTACTTC. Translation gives CASSPRTGLGETQYF.

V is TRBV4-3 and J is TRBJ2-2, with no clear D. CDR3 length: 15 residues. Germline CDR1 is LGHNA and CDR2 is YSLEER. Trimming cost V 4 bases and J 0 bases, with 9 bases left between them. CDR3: CASSLLPANTGELFF. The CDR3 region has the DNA TGCGCCAGCAGCCTACTACCCGCGAACACCGGGGAGCTGTTTTTT.

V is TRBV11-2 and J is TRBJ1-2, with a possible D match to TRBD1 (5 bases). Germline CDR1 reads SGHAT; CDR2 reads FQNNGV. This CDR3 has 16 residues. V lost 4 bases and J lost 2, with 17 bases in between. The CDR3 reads CASSSVVTVRNYGYTF. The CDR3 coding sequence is TGTGCCAGCAGCTCGGTAGTGACAGTTAGGAACTATGGCTACACCTTC.

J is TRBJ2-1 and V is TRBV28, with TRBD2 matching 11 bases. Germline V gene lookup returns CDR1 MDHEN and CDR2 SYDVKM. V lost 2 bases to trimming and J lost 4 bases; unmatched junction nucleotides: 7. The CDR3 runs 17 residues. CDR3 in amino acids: CASSLAGLAGRYNEQFF. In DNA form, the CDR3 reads TGTGCCAGCAGTTTAGCTGGACTAGCGGGCCGTTACAATGAGCAGTTCTTC.

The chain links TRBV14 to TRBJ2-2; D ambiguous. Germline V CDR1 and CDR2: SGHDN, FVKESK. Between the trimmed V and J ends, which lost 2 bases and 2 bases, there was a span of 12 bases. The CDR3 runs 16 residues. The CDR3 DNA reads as TGTGCCAGCAGCCAAATCGAACAGCTAAACACCGGGGAGCTGTTTTTT. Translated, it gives CASSQIEQLNTGELFF.